This T cell receptor beta chain appears in the sequencing data of a study of cytomegalovirus exposure and HLA in healthy donors. 13 Jbeta primers and 60 Vbeta primers were used for the PCR. TCRdb's table, derived via immunoSEQ multiplex PCR, lists solely in-frame clones and lacks some. The sample contains 150,000 to 200,000 clones, under 80% of which appear only once. Germline V gene sequence: CDR1 SGDLS, CDR2 YYNGEE. V lost 4 bases, J lost 4 bases, and 14 bases lay in between. The CDR3 consists of 14 residues. The V and J genes are TRBV9 and TRBJ1-2, with D unresolved. The sequence was obtained from a man in his forties in good health and CMV-seronegative. The sequenced sample was PBMCs. CDR3 nucleotide sequence: TGTGCCAGCAGCCCTCGCGTAGCCCCCTATGGCTACACCTTC. Translated, it gives CASSPRVAPYGYTF.